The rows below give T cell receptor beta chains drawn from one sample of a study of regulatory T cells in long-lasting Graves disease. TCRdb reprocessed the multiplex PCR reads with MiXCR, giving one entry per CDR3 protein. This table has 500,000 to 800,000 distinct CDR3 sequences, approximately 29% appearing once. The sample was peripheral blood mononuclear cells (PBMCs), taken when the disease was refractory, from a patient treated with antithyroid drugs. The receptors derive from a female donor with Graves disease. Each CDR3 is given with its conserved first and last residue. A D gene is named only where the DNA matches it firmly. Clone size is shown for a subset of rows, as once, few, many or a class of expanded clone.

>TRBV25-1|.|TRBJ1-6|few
TGTGCCAGCAGTGAATGGTCGGGAACTGGGTCACCCCTCCACTTT
CASSEWSGTGSPLHF
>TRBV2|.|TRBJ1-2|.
TGTGCCAGCCCCCGGGGGCTTGCGGGCTACACCTTC
CASPRGLAGYTF
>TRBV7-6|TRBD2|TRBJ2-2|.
TGTGCCAGCAGCAAGAGGTCGCCGGGACTAGCGAACACCGGGGAGCTGTTTTTT
CASSKRSPGLANTGELFF
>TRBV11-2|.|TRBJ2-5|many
TGTGCCAGCAGCCCCTGGGGCACGGAGGGAGAGACCCAGTACTTC
CASSPWGTEGETQYF
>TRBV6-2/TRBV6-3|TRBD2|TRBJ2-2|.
TGTGCCAGCAGTCTGTCATGGACTAGCGGGAACACCGGGGAGCTGTTTTTT
CASSLSWTSGNTGELFF
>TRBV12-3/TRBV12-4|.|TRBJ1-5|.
TGTGCCAGCAGTTTAATGTCTGGGGACCTGGGCAATCAGCCCCAGCATTTT
CASSLMSGDLGNQPQHF
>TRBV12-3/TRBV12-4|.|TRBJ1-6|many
TGTGCCAGCAGCCTAGCGAAGGGCCTTTATAATTCACCCCTCCACTTT
CASSLAKGLYNSPLHF
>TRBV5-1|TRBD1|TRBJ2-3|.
TGCGCCAGCAGCTTAGGCCAGGGGGCGATGGATACGCAGTATTTT
CASSLGQGAMDTQYF
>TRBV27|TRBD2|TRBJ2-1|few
TGTGCCAGCAGTTCTATACTAGCGGGAGGGCCTTACAATGAGCAGTTCTTC
CASSSILAGGPYNEQFF
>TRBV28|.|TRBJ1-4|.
TGTGCCAGCAGTTTAGGCGGTGGTCGTAAAAAACTGTTTTTT
CASSLGGGRKKLFF
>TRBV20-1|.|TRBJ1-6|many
TGCAGTGCGCAGGACCGGGACAAAAGTTATTCACCCCTCCACTTT
CSAQDRDKSYSPLHF
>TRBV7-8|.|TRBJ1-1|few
TGTGCCAGCAGCTTAGACGGCAGAATGAACACTGAAGCTTTCTTT
CASSLDGRMNTEAFF
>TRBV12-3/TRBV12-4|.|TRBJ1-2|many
TGTGCCACGACGACTGGAACTAACTATGGCTACACCTTC
CATTTGTNYGYTF
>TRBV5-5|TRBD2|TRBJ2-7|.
TGTGCCAGCAGCCAGGGACTAGCGGGAGTCTCCTCCCCCTACGAGCAGTACTTC
CASSQGLAGVSSPYEQYF
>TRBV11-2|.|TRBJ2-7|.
TGTGCCAGCAGCTTCACGGAGACCTACGAGCAGTACTTC
CASSFTETYEQYF
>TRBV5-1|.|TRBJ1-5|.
TGCGCCAGCAGCTTGGGGGGCCCGCAGAATCAGCCCCAGCATTTT
CASSLGGPQNQPQHF
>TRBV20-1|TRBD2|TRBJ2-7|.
TGCAGTGCTAGGCGAATTAGCGGGAGGACAAATTCCGAGCAGTACTTC
CSARRISGRTNSEQYF
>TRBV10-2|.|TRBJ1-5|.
TGCGCCAGCAAGCAGGCCGTCAATCAGCCCCAGCATTTT
CASKQAVNQPQHF
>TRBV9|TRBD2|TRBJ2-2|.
TGTGCCAGCAGCGTAGATGGGACTAGCGGGATAATCGGGGAGCTGTTTTTT
CASSVDGTSGIIGELFF
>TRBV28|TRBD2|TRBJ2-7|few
TGTGCCAGCAGCCCCACTAGCGATTCCTACGAGCAGTACTTC
CASSPTSDSYEQYF
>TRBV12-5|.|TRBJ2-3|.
TGTGCTAGTGGTTTGAGTTTCCGAGTCCCCGCCGCAGATACGCAGTATTTT
CASGLSFRVPAADTQYF
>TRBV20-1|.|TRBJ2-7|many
TGCAGTGCTAGCGACGGCCAAACCTACGAGCAGTACTTC
CSASDGQTYEQYF
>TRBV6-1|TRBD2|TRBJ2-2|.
TGTGCCAGCAGACGGACCGGGACTAGCGGGAGTAGGAGAACCGGGGAGCTGCTTTTT
CASRRTGTSGSRRTGELLF
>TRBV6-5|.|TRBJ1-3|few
TGTGCCAGCAGTTCTCACAGGACCTATGGGGACACCATATATTTT
CASSSHRTYGDTIYF
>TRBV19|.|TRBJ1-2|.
TGTGCCAGTAGTGTGGACAGATGGCGAATCGGCTACACCTTC
CASSVDRWRIGYTF
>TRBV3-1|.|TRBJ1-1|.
TGTGCCAGCAGCCAAGGTCGGGGGCGCGGAACTGAAGCTTTCTTT
CASSQGRGRGTEAFF
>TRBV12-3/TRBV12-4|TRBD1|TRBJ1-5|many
TGTGCCAGCAGTCTAAAGACAGGGCTGCCCCAGCATTTT
CASSLKTGLPQHF
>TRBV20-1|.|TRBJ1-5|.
TGCAGTGCTGACCACCCCTCGGGGGCCGGTCAGCCCCAGCATTTT
CSADHPSGAGQPQHF
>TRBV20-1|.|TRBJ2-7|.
TGCAGTGCCCCACTTAGAAACGAGCAGTACTTC
CSAPLRNEQYF
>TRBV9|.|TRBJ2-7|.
TGTGCCAGCAGCGTAGAACCCCAGGCCCACTCCTACGAGCAGTACTTC
CASSVEPQAHSYEQYF
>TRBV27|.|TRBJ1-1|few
TGTGCCAGCAGTTTGGGTGGGCAGACTAACACTGAAGCTTTCTTT
CASSLGGQTNTEAFF
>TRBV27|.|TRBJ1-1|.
TGTGCCAGCAGCGCGGATTCGGCTGAAGCTTTCTTT
CASSADSAEAFF
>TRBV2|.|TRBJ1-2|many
TGTGCCAGCAGTGTGGAGGGATTTAGCTATGGCTACACCTTC
CASSVEGFSYGYTF
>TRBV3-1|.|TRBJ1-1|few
TGTGCCAGCAGCCAAGACCAATATTGGACACCCGAAGCTTTCTTT
CASSQDQYWTPEAFF
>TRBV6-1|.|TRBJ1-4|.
TGTGCCAGCCGAACCGGGGCGGGGGTTGAAAAACTGTTTTTT
CASRTGAGVEKLFF
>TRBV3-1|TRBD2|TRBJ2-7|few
TGTGCCAGCAGCCCGATGGGGACTAGCGGGAGTCCGCAGTACTTC
CASSPMGTSGSPQYF
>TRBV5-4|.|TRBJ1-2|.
TGTGCCAGCAGCTTGGCCGGGGATACGAGAGTTTATGGCTACACCTTC
CASSLAGDTRVYGYTF
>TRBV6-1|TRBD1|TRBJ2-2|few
TGTGCCAGCAGTAATGGACAGGGGGCGGCCGGGGAGCTGTTTTTT
CASSNGQGAAGELFF
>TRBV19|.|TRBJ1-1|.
TGTGCCAGTAGTATTATTTCGGCAGGAGGGATCACTGAAGCTTTCTTT
CASSIISAGGITEAFF
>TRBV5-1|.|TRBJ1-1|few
TGCGCCAGCAGCTTGATCGTGGACACTGAAGCTTTCTTT
CASSLIVDTEAFF
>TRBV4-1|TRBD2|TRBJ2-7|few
TGCGCCAGCAGCCTTGGGCGGTGGGAGGGCGAGCAGTACTTC
CASSLGRWEGEQYF
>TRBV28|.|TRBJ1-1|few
TGTGCCAGCAGCTTCGCCGACCCCCGAGGCAAGAACACTGAAGCTTTCTTT
CASSFADPRGKNTEAFF
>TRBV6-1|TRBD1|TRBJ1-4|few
TGTGCCAGCAGTGAAGGTGGGACAGGGACTGAAAAACTGTTTTTT
CASSEGGTGTEKLFF
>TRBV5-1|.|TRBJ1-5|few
TGCGCCAGCAGCTTGGGGGTGGTCGGACAGCCCCAGCATTTT
CASSLGVVGQPQHF
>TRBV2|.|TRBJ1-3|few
TGTGCCAGCAGTGTCATCTCGGGTGGAAACACCATATATTTT
CASSVISGGNTIYF
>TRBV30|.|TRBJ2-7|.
TGTGCCTGGACCCCCTTGGGGAGCTCCTACGAGCAGTACTTC
CAWTPLGSSYEQYF
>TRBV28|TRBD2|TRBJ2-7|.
TGTGCCAGCAGTTTTCCAGGGGTGGGATCTAGCGGGAGGAACGAGCAGTACTTC
CASSFPGVGSSGRNEQYF
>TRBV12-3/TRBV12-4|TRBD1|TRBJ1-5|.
TGTGCCAGCAGTTTGGGGACAGGGCTCTCAAATCAGCCCCAGCATTTT
CASSLGTGLSNQPQHF
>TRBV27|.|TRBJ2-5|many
TGTGCCAGCAGACTCGTGGGCGGTGACCAGTACTTC
CASRLVGGDQYF
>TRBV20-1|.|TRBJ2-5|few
TGCAGTGCTAGAGAAAGGGACCACCAAGAGACCCAGTACTTC
CSARERDHQETQYF
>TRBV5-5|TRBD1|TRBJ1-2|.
TGTGCCAGCAGACCTGGACAGGGGATTGACTATGGCTACACCTTC
CASRPGQGIDYGYTF
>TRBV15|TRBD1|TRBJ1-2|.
TGTGCCAGCCGGGACAGGGGGCATCATGGCTACACCTTC
CASRDRGHHGYTF
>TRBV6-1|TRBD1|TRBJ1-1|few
TGTGCCAGCAGTGTACGGACAGGAGAAGCTTTCTTT
CASSVRTGEAFF
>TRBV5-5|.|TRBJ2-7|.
TGTGCCAGCAGCTTGTTCGCCAGACATATAACCTACGAGCAGTACTTC
CASSLFARHITYEQYF
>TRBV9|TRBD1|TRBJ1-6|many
TGTGCCAGCAGCGCGTGGACAGGGGATAATTCACCCCTCCACTTT
CASSAWTGDNSPLHF
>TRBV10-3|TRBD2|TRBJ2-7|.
TGTGCCATCAGTGGCGGCGGGGGCTCCTACGAGCAGTACTTC
CAISGGGGSYEQYF
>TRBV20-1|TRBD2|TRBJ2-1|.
TGCAGTGCTAGACGCGGGAGTGAGCAGTTCTTC
CSARRGSEQFF
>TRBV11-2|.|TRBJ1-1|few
TGTGCCAGCAGCGGGGGCCGTTGGGGCTTGAACACTGAAGCTTTCTTT
CASSGGRWGLNTEAFF